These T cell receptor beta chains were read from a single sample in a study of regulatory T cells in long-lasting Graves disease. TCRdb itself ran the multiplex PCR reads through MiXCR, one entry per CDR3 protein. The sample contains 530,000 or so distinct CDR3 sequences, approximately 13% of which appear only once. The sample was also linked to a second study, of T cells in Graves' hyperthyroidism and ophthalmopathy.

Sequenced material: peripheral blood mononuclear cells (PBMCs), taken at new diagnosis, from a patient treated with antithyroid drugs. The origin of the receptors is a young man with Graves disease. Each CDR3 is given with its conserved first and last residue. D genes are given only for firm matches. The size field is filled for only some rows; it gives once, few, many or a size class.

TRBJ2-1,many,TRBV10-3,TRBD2,TGTGCCATCAGTGGAGGTAGCGGGAGACCCCTATACAATGAGCAGTTCTTC,CAISGGSGRPLYNEQFF
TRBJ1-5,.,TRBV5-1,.,TGCGCCAGCAGCTTGGGGGACGGGGGGGGAACCCAGCCCCAGCATTTT,CASSLGDGGGTQPQHF
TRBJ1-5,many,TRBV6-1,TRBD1,TGTGCCAGCAGCACAGGGGGGGACGTGGCGCCCCAGCATTTT,CASSTGGDVAPQHF
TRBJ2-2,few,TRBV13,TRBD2,TGTGCCAGCAGCTTGGACCTTAGCGGGGCGAACACCGGGGAGCTGTTTTTT,CASSLDLSGANTGELFF
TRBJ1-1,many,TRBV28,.,TGTGCCAGCAGTTTACGGGCTGAAGCTTTCTTT,CASSLRAEAFF
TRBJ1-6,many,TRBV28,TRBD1,TGTGCCAGCAGTTCACCGGGACAGGGAGGATCCTATAATTCACCCCTCCACTTT,CASSSPGQGGSYNSPLHF
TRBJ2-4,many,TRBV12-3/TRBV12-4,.,TGTGCCAGCAGTTTAGGGAGAAAAAACATTCAGTACTTC,CASSLGRKNIQYF
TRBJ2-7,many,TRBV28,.,TGTGCCAGCGACGGCGGGTACGAGCAGTACTTC,CASDGGYEQYF
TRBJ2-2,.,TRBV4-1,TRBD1,TGCGCCAGCAGCATCCGACAGGGGACCGGGGAGCTGTTTTTT,CASSIRQGTGELFF
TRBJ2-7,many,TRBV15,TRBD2,TGTGCCACCAGCAGAGAACTAGCGGGAGGGGCCGACGAGCAGTACTTC,CATSRELAGGADEQYF
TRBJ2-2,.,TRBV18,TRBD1,TGTGCCAGCTCACGACAGGGACAGGCGAACACCGGGGAGCTGTTTTTT,CASSRQGQANTGELFF
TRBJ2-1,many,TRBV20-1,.,TGCAGTGCTAGATACAGCTCCTACAATGAGCAGTTCTTC,CSARYSSYNEQFF
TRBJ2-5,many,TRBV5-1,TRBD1,TGCGCCAGCAGCCAAGGGACAGGGGATACCCAGTACTTC,CASSQGTGDTQYF
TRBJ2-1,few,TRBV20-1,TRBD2,TGCAGTGCTGTAGCCGGGACTAGCGGCGACAATGAGCAGTTCTTC,CSAVAGTSGDNEQFF
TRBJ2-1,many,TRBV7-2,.,TGTGCCAGCAGGTTCAGGAATGAGCAGTTCTTC,CASRFRNEQFF
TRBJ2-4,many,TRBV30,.,TGTGCCTGGGGGAACGACTGGGGCATTCAGTACTTC,CAWGNDWGIQYF
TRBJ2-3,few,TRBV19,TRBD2,TGTGCCACTAGCGGGAGTCTCGGCACAGATACGCAGTATTTT,CATSGSLGTDTQYF
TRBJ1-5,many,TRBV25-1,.,TGTGCCAGCAGTGAAGACCGGGCAGTAAATCAGCCCCAGCATTTT,CASSEDRAVNQPQHF
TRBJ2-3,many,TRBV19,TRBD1,TGTGCCAGTAGTATAGGACAGGGGGCAGATACGCAGTATTTT,CASSIGQGADTQYF
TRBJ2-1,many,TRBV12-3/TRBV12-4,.,TGTGCCAGCAAAAAGGACGGGTACAATGAGCAGTTCTTC,CASKKDGYNEQFF
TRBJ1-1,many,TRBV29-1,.,TGCAGCGTTGAACGGGGCTGGAAGGCTGAAGCTTTCTTT,CSVERGWKAEAFF